The source of this T cell receptor (beta chain) is a study of T-cell reconstitution after alpha-beta-depleted transplantation in children. Study results and limitations: For some patients, TCRbeta diversity was high at day 60 because of recipient T cells and thymic progenitors that survived. One year post-transplant, T-cell counts and diversity were largely derived from T cells produced anew. It was reported that alpha-beta T cells came from several hundred expanded graft clones (about two months after transplant).

Using unique molecular identifiers, the investigators prepared the TCRbeta library. TCRdb reprocessed the PCR reads with MiXCR, giving one entry per CDR3 protein. Seen here are 700,000 or so distinct CDR3 sequences, about 12% observed once, and the top ten hold roughly 0.84%. CDR3 size: 14 residues. Germline V gene sequence: CDR1 SQVTM, CDR2 ANQGSEA. In its sample, this clonotype was seen many times. What it binds is unknown. The J gene is TRBJ2-3, the V gene TRBV29-1; D ambiguous. The specimen was PBMCs, collected before TCRalphabeta/CD19-depleted stem cell transplant. This TCR was sampled from a girl aged 2 to 10 with congenital amegakaryocytic thrombocytopenia, due to receive a stem cell transplant. CDR3 DNA sequence: TGCCAAGCGTTGAACCGCGCTAGCACAGATACGCAGTATTTT. This gives the protein CQALNRASTDTQYF.